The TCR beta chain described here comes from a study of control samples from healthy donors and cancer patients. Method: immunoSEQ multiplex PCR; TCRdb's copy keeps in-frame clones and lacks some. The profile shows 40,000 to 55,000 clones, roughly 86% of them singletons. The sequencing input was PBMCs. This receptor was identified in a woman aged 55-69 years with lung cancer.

The CDR3 region has the DNA TGTGCCAGCAGTTTCTTCTCCCCCCCCGGGGAGCTGTTTTTT. It codes for CASSFFSPPGELFF. V is TRBV27 and J is TRBJ2-2; D is unclear. Germline CDR1 MNHEY, CDR2 SMNVEV (reference sequence). Between the trimmed V and J ends, which lost 3 bases and 6 bases, there was a span of 11 bases. CDR3 length: 14 residues.